Presented here are 5 T cell receptor beta chains from one specimen sequenced in a study of cytomegalovirus exposure and HLA in healthy donors. PCR amplification relied on 60 Vbeta primers (plus 13 Jbeta primers). The assay was immunoSEQ multiplex PCR, and TCRdb's table has in-frame clones only and misses some. The sample consists of 85,000 to 110,000 clones, around two thirds of them appearing once. Input material: PBMCs. These receptors all stem from a woman aged 45-65 years in good health and CMV-seronegative.

The V and J genes are TRBV4-1 and TRBJ2-1; weak D call: TRBD2 (6 bases). V was trimmed by 1 base and J by 10 bases, leaving 14 bases between them. The CDR3 totals 14 residues. Germline CDR1 reads MGHRA; CDR2 reads YSYEKL. The CDR3 DNA follows: TGCGCCAGCAGCCAAGGGCCAGGCGGGAACGAGCAGTTCTTC. It is translated as CASSQGPGGNEQFF.

This rearrangement joins TRBV27 to TRBJ2-7, with TRBD2 identical over 8 bases. There are 15 residues in the CDR3. Germline trimming cut 5 bases from V and 4 bases from J; bases unmatched to any gene: 10. Germline loops: CDR1 MNHEY, CDR2 SMNVEV (reference sequence). The CDR3 spells CASSKWPGLGYEQYF. The DNA for the CDR3 is TGTGCCAGCAGTAAATGGCCGGGACTAGGGTACGAGCAGTACTTC.

This clone was counted between two and nine times. V gene TRBV5-1 combines with J gene TRBJ1-3; no clear D. CDR1 is SGHRS and CDR2 is YFSETQ in the germline V gene. Trimming pared 0 bases from V and 0 bases from J, leaving 10 bases between. The CDR3 has 16 residues. The CDR3 DNA follows: TGCGCCAGCAGCTTGGGCGGCAGCCGCTCTGGAAACACCATATATTTT. This encodes CASSLGGSRSGNTIYF. Filled out from reference TRBV5-1 and TRBJ1-3, the complete variable domain reads KAGVTQTPRYLIKTRGQQVTLSCSPISGHRSVSWYQQTPGQGLQFLFEYFSETQRNKGNFPGRFSGRQFSNSRSEMNVSTLELGDSALYLCASSLGGSRSGNTIYFGEGSWLTVV.

The chain is built from TRBV7-8 and TRBJ2-7; D may be TRBD2 (5 bases). Per germline, CDR1 SGHVS and CDR2 FQNEAQ. This CDR3 is built from 13 residues. V shed 2 bases and J shed 5 bases, with 10 bases lying between them. This CDR3 reads CASSLSKRDEQYF. As DNA, the CDR3 is TGTGCCAGCAGCTTATCCAAGAGGGACGAGCAGTACTTC.

The chain joins TRBV7-2 to TRBJ2-7, with 8 bases matching TRBD2. Germline V CDR1 and CDR2: SGHTA, FQGNSA. With 1 base clipped from V and 0 bases from J, the junction kept 8 bases outside the gene matches. CDR3 length: 17 residues. Here the CDR3 reads CASSLVSSGSSSYEQYF. The CDR3 DNA follows: TGTGCCAGCAGCTTAGTATCTAGCGGGTCGAGCTCCTACGAGCAGTACTTC.